These 29 T cell receptor beta chains came from one sample sequenced in a study of graft-versus-host responses after intestinal transplantation. These TCRs are of unknown antigen specificity. Clones were sequenced by immunoSEQ multiplex PCR, and TCRdb holds only the in-frame ones, with some missing. The sample carries 65,000 to 85,000 clones, 80% to 90% recorded once. The sequences come from unstimulated CD8+ T cells sorted from spleen or lymph node cells, collected before transplant. These receptors were obtained from a human donor who was the organ donor for an intestinal transplant.

The chain links TRBV25-1 to TRBJ1-2, with D perhaps matching TRBD1 (6 bases). V was trimmed by 3 bases and J by 5 bases, leaving 22 bases between them. The CDR3 consists of 17 residues. Germline V gene lookup returns CDR1 MGHDK and CDR2 SYGVNS. CDR3 bases: TGTGCCAGCAGTGAGACTTATGCCCGGGACACCTTATATGGCTACACCTTC. Its protein is CASSETYARDTLYGYTF.

V gene TRBV11-3 combines with J gene TRBJ2-7; D not certain. The CDR3 runs to 13 residues. V shed 5 bases and J shed 0 bases, with 8 bases lying between them. The germline CDR1 and CDR2 sequences are SGHNT and YENEEA. The CDR3 sequence: CASSGPSSYEQYF. Here the CDR3 DNA reads TGTGCCAGCAGCGGGCCGAGCTCCTACGAGCAGTACTTC.

This rearrangement joins TRBV5-1 to TRBJ1-6; tentatively, D is TRBD1 (5 bases). Germline assignment: CDR1 SGHRS and CDR2 YFSETQ. V was trimmed by 4 bases and J by 6 bases, leaving 23 bases between them. This CDR3 has 18 residues. The CDR3 region has the DNA TGCGCCAGCAGCCTGAATACGAATACAGGCCTTGGTAATTCACCCCTCCACTTT. Its translation: CASSLNTNTGLGNSPLHF.

The rearrangement joins TRBV7-9 to TRBJ1-4; D unclear. CDR1 and CDR2 from the germline V gene are SEHNR and FQNEAQ (reference sequence). Trimming pared 3 bases from V and 7 bases from J, leaving 6 bases between. The CDR3 has 12 amino acids. The chain's CDR3 is CASSFLSEKLFF. CDR3 DNA sequence: TGTGCCAGCAGCTTTTTGAGTGAAAAACTGTTTTTT.

The V and J genes are TRBV15 and TRBJ2-5; D may be TRBD1 (6 bases). The ends were cut back, 0 bases at V and 4 bases at J, with 24 bases in the middle. Per the germline V gene, CDR1 is LNHNV and CDR2 is YYDKDF (reference sequence). The CDR3 runs to 19 residues. This chain's CDR3 is CATSRENPVIQGSRETQYF. For the CDR3, the DNA is TGTGCCACCAGCAGAGAAAACCCCGTGATACAGGGTAGTAGAGAGACCCAGTACTTC.

V usage is TRBV13 and J usage is TRBJ1-2, with no clear D. The V gene's germline CDR1 is PRHDT and CDR2 FYEKMQ (reference sequence). The CDR3 spans 12 residues. Trimming removed 0 bases at V and 6 bases at J, with 5 bases between. The CDR3 DNA sequence: TGTGCCAGCAGCTTAGGTGGGGATGGCTACACCTTC. Translated, it gives CASSLGGDGYTF.

The gene calls are TRBV27 and TRBJ2-3; 8 bases fit TRBD1. This CDR3 is 14 amino acids long. Germline lookup yields CDR1 MNHEY and CDR2 SMNVEV (reference sequence). V gave up 4 bases and J gave up 4 bases; unmatched junction bases: 4. CDR3: CASSSGGLPDTQYF. Here the CDR3 DNA reads TGTGCCAGCAGTTCAGGGGGCCTCCCAGATACGCAGTATTTT.

V gene TRBV28 combines with J gene TRBJ1-4, with 9 bases aligning to TRBD1. Germline CDR1 is MDHEN and CDR2 is SYDVKM. The CDR3 loop spans 14 amino acids. The V segment lost 4 bases and the J segment 6 bases; nucleotides outside the gene matches: 3. CDR3 coding DNA: TGTGCCAGCAGTTCCGGGACAGGGTATGAAAAACTGTTTTTT. Translation: CASSSGTGYEKLFF.

V usage is TRBV4-1 and J usage is TRBJ2-5; D is undetermined. V shed 1 base and J shed 5 bases, with 14 bases lying between them. This CDR3 is 15 amino acids long. Germline V gives CDR1 MGHRA, CDR2 YSYEKL. The CDR3 coding sequence is TGCGCCAGCAGCCAAGTTTGGGTCACCGAGGAGACCCAGTACTTC. Translating it yields CASSQVWVTEETQYF.

The J gene is TRBJ1-1, the V gene TRBV5-1, with D hard to call. The CDR3 consists of 11 residues. Germline CDR1 and CDR2: SGHRS and YFSETQ. The V and J ends lost 7 bases and 9 bases respectively, with 13 bases between them. The CDR3 DNA reads TGCGCCAGCCGCCGTGGGGAAAAAGCTTTCTTT. This encodes CASRRGEKAFF.

The chain is built from TRBV2 and TRBJ2-1; 8 positions agree with TRBD2. With 4 bases clipped from V and 10 bases from J, the junction kept 9 bases outside the gene matches. CDR3 size: 14 residues. Germline values: CDR1 SNHLY, CDR2 FYNNEI. The CDR3 region has the DNA TGTGCCAGCAGTGGAGAACGACTAGCGAACGAGCAGTTCTTC. This translates into CASSGERLANEQFF.

In its sample, this clone was seen a few times. The V gene is TRBV5-1, the J gene TRBJ1-2, with D maybe TRBD1 (6 bases). This CDR3 comprises 13 residues. Per the germline V gene, CDR1 is SGHRS and CDR2 is YFSETQ. Trimming removed 2 bases from V and 8 bases from J, with 13 bases in between. The CDR3: CASSFHRVGGYTF. The CDR3 DNA reads TGCGCCAGCAGCTTCCACAGGGTCGGAGGCTACACCTTC.

The chain is built from TRBV2 and TRBJ2-1, with TRBD2 matching 14 bases. CDR3 length: 14 residues. V shed 9 bases and J 7 bases; nucleotides not matched to a gene: 5. The V gene's germline CDR1 is SNHLY and CDR2 FYNNEI. Here the CDR3 DNA reads TGTGCCAGAAATGGACTAGCGGGGGGAAATGAGCAGTTCTTC. Translation: CARNGLAGGNEQFF.

This chain connects TRBV9 to TRBJ1-2; D is perhaps TRBD1 (6 bases). With 1 base removed from V and 8 bases from J, the gap between germline ends came to 18 bases. Looked up from germline, CDR1 is SGDLS and CDR2 is YYNGEE. This CDR3 has 15 residues. In nucleotides, the CDR3 is TGTGCCAGCAGCGTACCAGGGACATCGCCGGAAGGCTACACCTTC. It yields the protein CASSVPGTSPEGYTF.

V and J are TRBV7-6 and TRBJ2-1; either TRBD1 or TRBD2 may supply D (6 bases each). V was clipped by 4 bases and J by 8 bases, with 21 bases between them. Germline assignment: CDR1 SGHVS and CDR2 FNYEAQ. This CDR3 is built from 16 residues. DNA of the CDR3: TGTGCCAGCAGCTCCCCGGGGGCATCTGACCCGGATGAGCAGTTCTTC. Its protein is CASSSPGASDPDEQFF.

The chain joins TRBV15 to TRBJ2-1; D possibly uses TRBD1 or TRBD2 (5 bases each). The germline CDR1 and CDR2 sequences are LNHNV and YYDKDF (reference sequence). V lost 5 bases and J 7 bases, leaving 12 bases between the germline ends. The CDR3 is 13 amino acids. In DNA, the CDR3 is TGTGCCACCAGCTTAGGTGAGGGGAATGAGCAGTTCTTC. Translated, it gives CATSLGEGNEQFF. Using reference TRBV15 and TRBJ2-1 for the parts outside the CDR3, the full variable domain is DAMVIQNPRYQVTQFGKPVTLSCSQTLNHNVMYWYQQKSSQAPKLLFHYYDKDFNNEADTPDNFQSRRPNTSFCFLDIRSPGLGDTAMYLCATSLGEGNEQFFGPGTRLTVL.

The rearrangement uses TRBV5-6 and TRBJ1-3; D call uncertain. Per the germline V gene, CDR1 is SGHDT and CDR2 is YYEEEE. This CDR3 is built from 17 residues. The V end was cut by 3 bases, the J end by 1 base, with 17 bases between. The CDR3 protein is CASSYATGPWSGNTIYF. The CDR3 coding sequence is TGTGCCAGCAGCTATGCGACGGGTCCCTGGTCTGGAAACACCATATATTTT. Supplemented by reference TRBV5-6 and TRBJ1-3, the full variable domain reads DAGVTQSPTHLIKTRGQQVTLRCSPKSGHDTVSWYQQALGQGPQFIFQYYEEEERQRGNFPDRFSGHQFPNYSSELNVNALLLGDSALYLCASSYATGPWSGNTIYFGEGSWLTVV.

This clone was seen just once. The chain couples TRBV7-7 to TRBJ2-1, with a possible D match to TRBD2 (5 bases). CDR3 length equals 13 residues. Trimming removed 4 bases at V and 8 bases at J, with 12 bases between. Germline lookup yields CDR1 SSHAT and CDR2 FNYEAQ (reference sequence). The chain's CDR3 is CASSYGLAHEQFF. The CDR3 DNA sequence: TGTGCCAGCAGCTACGGACTGGCCCATGAGCAGTTCTTC.

This clone has only a few counts. This chain connects TRBV7-9 to TRBJ1-3, with TRBD1 as a possible D gene (5 bases). This CDR3 is 15 amino acids long. CDR1 is SEHNR and CDR2 is FQNEAQ in the germline V gene (reference sequence). The V end was cut by 4 bases, the J end by 3 bases, with 13 bases between. As DNA, the CDR3 is TGTGCCAGCAGCTGGGGACCGGGCCTTGGAAACACCATATATTTT. It specifies CASSWGPGLGNTIYF.

V and J are TRBV10-3 and TRBJ2-1, with TRBD1 identical over 7 bases. With 4 bases clipped from V and 9 bases from J, the junction kept 9 bases outside the gene matches. The CDR3 totals 14 residues. Germline V gene lookup returns CDR1 ENHRY and CDR2 SYGVKD. CDR3 in DNA: TGTGCCATCAGTGGACCAACAGGGGACGGTGAGCAGTTCTTC. Protein: CAISGPTGDGEQFF.

The V call is TRBV2, the J call TRBJ1-2; D remains ambiguous. This CDR3 is 11 amino acids long. Germline V gene sequence: CDR1 SNHLY, CDR2 FYNNEI. Deletions cut 10 bases from V and 8 bases from J, with 14 bases between. The CDR3 coding sequence is TGTGCCACCCAGAGGGTGTACGGCTACACCTTC. It yields the protein CATQRVYGYTF.

CDR3 nucleotides: TGTGCCAGCAGTTTTCCGCAGGGGACCCAGTACTTC. Translated: CASSFPQGTQYF. The chain joins TRBV27 to TRBJ2-5; D is perhaps TRBD1 (5 bases). V lost 3 bases to trimming and J lost 7 bases, with 9 bases between them. CDR1 is MNHEY, CDR2 SMNVEV, per germline (reference sequence). There are 12 residues in the CDR3.

J is TRBJ1-2 and V is TRBV5-1; possibly TRBD1 for D (5 bases). This CDR3 contains 14 residues. V shed 0 bases and J shed 11 bases, with 17 bases lying between them. Looked up from germline, CDR1 is SGHRS and CDR2 is YFSETQ. The CDR3 loop is CASSLGPEAGAYTF. CDR3 DNA: TGCGCCAGCAGCTTGGGGCCAGAGGCCGGGGCTTACACCTTC.

The rearrangement joins TRBV6-6 to TRBJ1-5, with 9 nucleotides matching TRBD1. Germline loops: CDR1 MNHNY, CDR2 SVGAGI (reference sequence). The V segment lost 2 bases and the J segment 7 bases; nucleotides outside the gene matches: 6. The CDR3 totals 15 residues. CDR3 in DNA: TGTGCCAGCAGTTACGTACAGGGGGCTGACCAGCCCCAGCATTTT. Amino acids: CASSYVQGADQPQHF.

The CDR3: CASSFGTSTDTQYF. The CDR3 DNA reads as TGCGCCAGCAGCTTCGGGACTAGCACAGATACGCAGTATTTT. The J gene is TRBJ2-3, the V gene TRBV5-1; weak D call: TRBD2 (6 bases). The CDR3 has 14 residues. V was trimmed by 2 bases and J by 0 bases, leaving 7 bases between them. Germline CDR1 and CDR2: SGHRS and YFSETQ.

The J gene is TRBJ2-3, the V gene TRBV5-1, with a weak D call TRBD1 (6 bases). The CDR3 contains 16 residues. V lost 3 bases and J lost 6, with 20 bases in between. The germline V gene encodes CDR1 SGHRS and CDR2 YFSETQ. As DNA, the CDR3 is TGCGCCAGCAGCTCGACAGGCACCTTTTTTGTGGATACGCAGTATTTT. Translated: CASSSTGTFFVDTQYF.

This chain connects TRBV7-9 to TRBJ2-1; maybe TRBD2 (7 bases). The V and J ends lost 5 bases and 1 base respectively, with 15 bases between them. Germline V gene sequence: CDR1 SEHNR, CDR2 FQNEAQ (reference sequence). The CDR3 consists of 16 residues. CDR3: CASSGPGGSSYNEQFF. CDR3 bases: TGTGCCAGCAGCGGCCCGGGGGGCTCGTCCTACAATGAGCAGTTCTTC.

The genes are TRBV4-1 and TRBJ2-1; TRBD2 matches at 10 bases. CDR3 length: 16 amino acids. The germline CDR1 and CDR2 sequences are MGHRA and YSYEKL. The junction had 9 bases not matched to a gene; V was cut back by 2 bases and J by 8 bases. The CDR3 spells CASSQKSGGAADEQFF. The CDR3 DNA reads TGCGCCAGCAGCCAAAAGAGCGGGGGGGCTGCCGATGAGCAGTTCTTC.

The chain combines TRBV9 with TRBJ1-2; no definite D call. This CDR3 region has 15 residues. Deletions cut 0 bases from V and 0 bases from J, with 9 bases between. In germline, CDR1 is SGDLS, CDR2 YYNGEE. CDR3 nucleotide sequence: TGTGCCAGCAGCGTAGCCGCTGTGACTAACTATGGCTACACCTTC. This translates into CASSVAAVTNYGYTF. Filled out from reference TRBV9 and TRBJ1-2, the complete variable domain reads DSGVTQTPKHLITATGQRVTLRCSPRSGDLSVYWYQQSLDQGLQFLIQYYNGEERAKGNILERFSAQQFPDLHSELNLSSLELGDSALYFCASSVAAVTNYGYTFGSGTRLTVV.